This T cell receptor beta chain was recovered during a study of CD8 T cells in ankylosing spondylitis (dated by TCRdb to 2016 to 2017). With respect to the entire study: The study set out to find disease-linked TCR variants by profiling T cell receptor beta repertoires in ankylosing spondylitis patients and healthy donors. Peripheral blood samples were taken, and synovial fluid was additionally collected from ankylosing spondylitis patients. The whole study cohort included 95 to 130 healthy donors and over 20 ankylosing spondylitis patients. Study-wide findings and limitations: A TCR beta motif made up of several highly homologous amino acid variants appeared to be characteristic of blood from ankylosing spondylitis patients. Some motif variants were previously reported in synovial fluid and blood of reactive arthritis patients, suggesting common disease-initiation mechanisms. The disease-linked clones were reported as significantly enriched in matched synovial fluid samples from ankylosing spondylitis patients. In peripheral blood, the disease-linked clones were found at relatively low frequencies and had a CD8+ phenotype.

CDR3 length: 15 amino acids, cysteine to phenylalanine. Only CDR3 DNA is held: 45 bases, read in frame from base 1. Based on the germline V gene, the CDR1 and CDR2 sequences are SGDLS and YYNGEE. Deletion took 4 bases off V and 5 bases off J, with a span of 18 bases between the germline ends. The sequencing machine was an Illumina HiSeq 2500. Quantitative 5'-RACE with molecular barcodes was used to prepare TCR beta libraries. In the paper's pipeline: A new computational method, built on a probabilistic model of VDJ rearrangement, was used to identify disease-linked TCR variants. The raw public data were reprocessed by TCRdb itself: fastp quality trimming at Q25, MiXCR clonotype calling, in-frame beta chains only. For every CDR3 protein sequence, its rows merge into one entry that carries the most common genes and DNA. The V and J calls were not made by the authors but by TCRdb's processing. The sample includes around 25,000 distinct CDR3 sequences, with just over 2.5% observed a single time. About 7.8% of the sample is taken by the ten largest.

Many counts were recorded for this clonotype. Its antigen is unknown. Per-nucleotide qualities are absent, and no much larger clonotype sits a single base away. Sequences were obtained from blood, either unsorted or a sorted T cell fraction (not recorded which). This receptor was taken from a female donor with ankylosing spondylitis or in good health (not recorded which). The V gene is TRBV9 and the J gene is TRBJ2-5, with TRBD1 as a weak D call on 5 bases. The sequence in DNA is TGTGCCAGCAGCCGAGGACACGGGCTTGTGGAGACCCAGTACTTC. Its coded protein is CASSRGHGLVETQYF.